The clone carrying this T cell receptor (beta chain) was seen at least ten times. Antigen specificity is unknown. A Clinical Activity Score of at least 3, a NOSPECS grade of at least 4 and a duration under 3 months were recorded in the ophthalmopathy patients. Amplified TCR beta CDR3 regions came from RNA transcripts. First-round RT-PCR of the TCR CDR3 relied on the HTBI primer set. TCRdb used MiXCR to reprocess the multiplex PCR reads, holding one entry per CDR3 protein. This table holds about 520,000 distinct CDR3 sequences, less than 25% found once. These data originate in a study of T cells in Graves' hyperthyroidism and ophthalmopathy. Study findings and constraints: A model using 13 V-J features told ophthalmopathy apart from stable hyperthyroidism.

V dropped 5 bases and J dropped 3; count of bases not matched to a gene: 4. The CDR3 loop spans 14 amino acids. CDR1 is MNHNS and CDR2 is SASEGT in the germline V gene. Sequencing input: blood. This chain links TRBV6-1 with TRBJ1-2; 9 positions match TRBD1. This clonotype originated in a woman in her twenties or thirties with Graves' ophthalmopathy. As DNA, the CDR3 is TGTGCCAGCAGTCCGACAGGGGGGGACTATGGCTACACCTTC. The encoded protein is CASSPTGGDYGYTF.